The rows below give T cell receptor beta chains drawn from one sample of a study of blood T cell repertoires in COVID-19. The table came from immunoSEQ multiplex PCR; TCRdb's copy has only in-frame clones and leaves some out. The data show some 180,000 clones, more than 70% seen once. The sequenced material came from peripheral blood. These TCRs come from a man in his forties or fifties with COVID-19, enrolled during active disease. Each CDR3 is given with its conserved first and last residue. The order of the fields is D gene, clone size, V gene, J gene, CDR3 protein, CDR3 DNA. A D gene is named only where the DNA matches it firmly. Size is stated for part of the rows, as once, few or many counts, or as a class when the clone is expanded.

TRBD2	once	TRBV7-8	TRBJ2-3	CASSPLAGVPDTQYF	TGTGCCAGCAGCCCCCTGGCGGGGGTCCCAGATACGCAGTATTTT
NA	few	TRBV6-5	TRBJ1-5	CASSSGQNSNQPQHF	TGTGCCAGCAGCTCTGGGCAAAACAGCAATCAGCCCCAGCATTTT
NA	NA	TRBV4-1	TRBJ2-1	CASSSTKRALGNEQFF	TGCGCCAGCAGCTCAACAAAACGGGCACTAGGGAATGAGCAGTTCTTC
NA	NA	TRBV10-3	TRBJ2-3	CAISASTDTQYF	TGTGCCATCAGCGCGAGCACAGATACGCAGTATTTT
TRBD1	few	TRBV11-2	TRBJ2-7	CASSYPRGRVIEQYF	TGTGCCAGCAGCTACCCCAGGGGGCGAGTAATCGAGCAGTACTTC
TRBD1	NA	TRBV2	TRBJ1-5	CASRETGGNQPQHF	TGTGCCAGCAGAGAGACAGGGGGCAATCAGCCCCAGCATTTT
TRBD1	NA	TRBV5-4	TRBJ1-1	CASSRPGQEIEAFF	TGTGCCAGCAGCAGACCGGGACAGGAAATCGAAGCTTTCTTT
TRBD2	NA	TRBV10-3	TRBJ2-7	CAISESRGTTYEQYF	TGTGCCATCAGTGAGTCAAGAGGGACTACCTACGAGCAGTACTTC
NA	NA	TRBV28	TRBJ2-7	CASSGGDTNSYEQYF	TGTGCCAGCAGCGGTGGGGACACCAACTCCTACGAGCAGTACTTC
TRBD1	NA	TRBV28	TRBJ1-5	CASSLPQTGDQPQHF	TGTGCCAGCAGTTTACCCCAGACAGGGGATCAGCCCCAGCATTTT
NA	NA	TRBV7-9	TRBJ1-4	CASSIGGEKLFF	TGTGCCAGCAGCATTGGCGGGGAAAAACTGTTTTTT
NA	NA	TRBV9	TRBJ1-5	CASSAQERGPQHF	TGTGCCAGCAGCGCACAGGAGCGAGGGCCCCAGCATTTT
NA	NA	TRBV4-1	TRBJ1-2	CASSQGTAANYGYTF	TGCGCCAGCAGCCAAGGTACAGCCGCTAACTATGGCTACACCTTC
TRBD1	once	TRBV2	TRBJ2-5	CASSTGTGPRETQYF	TGTGCCAGCAGTACCGGGACAGGGCCGAGGGAGACCCAGTACTTC
TRBD2	NA	TRBV19	TRBJ2-7	CASSPQWGGRANEQYF	TGTGCCAGTAGTCCCCAGTGGGGCGGGAGGGCCAACGAGCAGTACTTC
NA	NA	TRBV5-4	TRBJ1-5	CASSPVPGQFQPQHF	TGTGCCAGCAGCCCAGTCCCGGGACAATTTCAGCCCCAGCATTTT
TRBD1	NA	TRBV6-5	TRBJ1-2	CASRDRVGYTF	TGTGCCAGCAGGGACAGGGTCGGCTACACCTTC
NA	NA	TRBV5-1	TRBJ1-1	CASSLVPGDTEAFF	TGCGCCAGCAGCTTGGTCCCGGGGGACACTGAAGCTTTCTTT
TRBD1	NA	TRBV29-1	TRBJ2-1	CSVNRGYDEQFF	TGCAGCGTTAACAGGGGTTACGATGAGCAGTTCTTC
TRBD2	NA	TRBV5-6	TRBJ2-1	CASNRPSGGQYNEQFF	TGTGCCAGCAATCGGCCTAGCGGGGGCCAATACAATGAGCAGTTCTTC
NA	NA	TRBV7-2	TRBJ2-3	CASSPQPTIQYF	TGTGCCAGCAGCCCCCAACCGACTATACAGTATTTT
NA	NA	TRBV7-3	TRBJ2-3	CASSPRLTGADTQYF	TGTGCCAGCAGCCCTAGGCTCACGGGAGCAGATACGCAGTATTTT
TRBD1	NA	TRBV5-1	TRBJ2-5	CASSLAGTGASQETQYF	TGCGCCAGCAGCTTGGCGGGGACAGGAGCCTCACAAGAGACCCAGTACTTC
TRBD1	NA	TRBV18	TRBJ2-5	CASSPSGTGPRYQETQYF	TGTGCCAGCTCACCATCCGGGACAGGGCCCCGGTACCAAGAGACCCAGTACTTC
NA	NA	TRBV6-2/TRBV6-3	TRBJ2-5	CASRYWRVETQYF	TGTGCCAGCAGGTACTGGCGGGTGGAGACCCAGTACTTC
TRBD1	NA	TRBV7-9	TRBJ2-2	CASSSRDRVAGELFF	TGTGCCAGCAGCTCCCGGGACAGGGTGGCCGGGGAGCTGTTTTTT
TRBD2	NA	TRBV6-5	TRBJ2-5	CASSYRTSGQETQYF	TGTGCCAGCAGTTATAGGACTAGCGGGCAAGAGACCCAGTACTTC
TRBD2	NA	TRBV6-5	TRBJ2-7	CASSPAGETLYEQYF	TGTGCCAGCAGTCCGGCGGGGGAGACCCTATACGAGCAGTACTTC
TRBD2	NA	TRBV7-9	TRBJ2-3	CASPPPGLAGGMADTQYF	TGTGCCAGCCCGCCGCCGGGACTAGCGGGGGGGATGGCAGATACGCAGTATTTT
TRBD2	few	TRBV6-1	TRBJ2-2	CASSAPRNSGSGGELFF	TGTGCCAGCAGTGCCCCAAGGAATAGCGGGAGTGGCGGGGAGCTGTTTTTT
NA	NA	TRBV27	TRBJ2-2	CASSWAVNTGELFF	TGTGCCAGCAGTTGGGCCGTCAACACCGGGGAGCTGTTTTTT
TRBD2	once	TRBV7-3	TRBJ2-3	CASSRAGGQTDTQYF	TGTGCCAGCAGCCGAGCGGGGGGCCAGACAGATACGCAGTATTTT
TRBD1	NA	TRBV6-5	TRBJ2-4	CASPPRGRRNIQYF	TGTGCCAGCCCCCCCAGGGGGCGCCGGAACATTCAGTACTTC
NA	NA	TRBV6-1	TRBJ2-7	CASSESPGFFAYEQYF	TGTGCCAGCAGTGAAAGCCCCGGGTTTTTTGCCTACGAGCAGTACTTC
NA	NA	TRBV3-1/TRBV3-2	TRBJ2-3	CASSLLSRSREPDTQYF	TGTGCCAGCAGCCTCCTAAGTCGGAGCAGGGAACCAGATACGCAGTATTTT
NA	NA	TRBV5-1	TRBJ1-5	CASSVGGLGGSNQPQHF	TGCGCCAGCAGCGTGGGGGGATTGGGCGGGAGCAATCAGCCCCAGCATTTT
TRBD2	NA	TRBV29-1	TRBJ2-1	CSVVGLAGRDEQFF	TGCAGCGTGGTGGGACTAGCGGGAAGGGATGAGCAGTTCTTC
NA	NA	TRBV20-1	TRBJ1-1	CSARDLTEAFF	TGCAGTGCTAGAGATCTAACTGAAGCTTTCTTT
NA	NA	TRBV27	TRBJ2-7	CASSPNFDREQYF	TGTGCCAGCAGCCCCAACTTCGACAGGGAGCAGTACTTC
NA	NA	TRBV6-5	TRBJ2-7	CASSYLSGLSYEQYF	TGTGCCAGCAGTTACCTGAGCGGGCTTAGCTACGAGCAGTACTTC
TRBD2	NA	TRBV5-4	TRBJ2-3	CASSLAGGRTDTQYF	TGTGCCAGCAGCTTGGCAGGCGGGAGGACAGATACGCAGTATTTT
TRBD2	NA	TRBV7-3	TRBJ2-2	CASSLQAGGAAGELFF	TGTGCCAGCAGCTTACAGGCGGGGGGCGCCGCCGGGGAGCTGTTTTTT
TRBD1	NA	TRBV19	TRBJ1-1	CASTLGTANTEAFF	TGTGCCAGTACGTTGGGGACAGCGAACACTGAAGCTTTCTTT